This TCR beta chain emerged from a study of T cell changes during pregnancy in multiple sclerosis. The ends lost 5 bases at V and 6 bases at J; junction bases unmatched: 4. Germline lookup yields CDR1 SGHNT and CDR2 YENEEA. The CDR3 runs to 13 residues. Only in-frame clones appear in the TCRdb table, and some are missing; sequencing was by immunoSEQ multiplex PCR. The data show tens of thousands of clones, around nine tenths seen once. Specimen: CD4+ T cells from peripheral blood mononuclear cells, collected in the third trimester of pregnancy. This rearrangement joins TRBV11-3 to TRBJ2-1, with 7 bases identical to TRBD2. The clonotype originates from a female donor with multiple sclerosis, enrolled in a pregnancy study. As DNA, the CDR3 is TGTGCCAGCAGCCCGCGGGGGATCAATGAGCAGTTCTTC. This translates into CASSPRGINEQFF.